The 17 T cell receptor beta chains in this list originate from one sample, sequenced in a study of T cells in Graves' hyperthyroidism and ophthalmopathy. From RNA transcripts, TCR beta CDR3 regions were amplified. A set of HTBI primers served as the primers for a first-round RT-PCR of the TCR CDR3. One entry per CDR3 protein results from TCRdb running MiXCR on the multiplex PCR reads. This table has roughly 640,000 distinct CDR3 sequences, 15% to 20% appearing once. The material sequenced was blood. The receptors were gathered from a woman in her forties with Graves' ophthalmopathy.

This clonotype has ten or more counts. The V and J genes are TRBV12-3 or TRBV12-4 and TRBJ1-6; perhaps TRBD1 as D (6 bases). The CDR3 contains 13 residues. Trimming pared 8 bases from V and 8 bases from J, leaving 13 bases between. The CDR3 DNA sequence: TGTGCCAGCTCCAGGGGCTTGGATTCACCCCTCCACTTT. Translated: CASSRGLDSPLHF.

V and J are TRBV12-3 or TRBV12-4 and TRBJ1-3; D possibly corresponds to TRBD1 (6 bases). V lost 6 bases and J 4 bases, leaving 13 bases between the germline ends. This CDR3 region has 14 residues. The CDR3 spells CASRPDRSGNTIYF. The CDR3 DNA is TGTGCCAGCAGACCAGACAGGTCCGGAAACACCATATATTTT.

This chain links TRBV19 with TRBJ1-5; 9 bases line up with TRBD1. The CDR3 contains 14 residues. V was clipped by 4 bases and J by 6 bases; unmatched bases: 4. Germline V gene lookup returns CDR1 LNHDA and CDR2 SQIVND (reference sequence). The CDR3 nucleotides read TGTGCCAGTAGTACTACAGGGGGCACTCAGCCCCAGCATTTT. Translating gives CASSTTGGTQPQHF.

V is TRBV2 and J is TRBJ2-3; TRBD1 is a possible D gene (6 bases). Germline loops: CDR1 SNHLY, CDR2 FYNNEI. There are 14 residues in the CDR3. The ends were cut back, 11 bases at V and 2 bases at J, with 17 bases in the middle. CDR3 residues: CAGTSGTSTDTQYF. The CDR3 DNA sequence: TGTGCCGGTACATCCGGGACATCCACAGATACGCAGTATTTT.

The V and J genes are TRBV11-2 and TRBJ1-4; TRBD1 is a possible D gene (6 bases). Trimming stripped 5 bases from V and 6 bases from J, with 16 bases between. CDR1 SGHAT and CDR2 FQNNGV come from the germline V gene. The length of the CDR3 is 15 residues. In DNA, the CDR3 is TGTGCCAGCAGCCCCTGGGGGGGCGCGGATGAAAAACTGTTTTTT. Residues: CASSPWGGADEKLFF.

The rearrangement uses TRBV2 and TRBJ1-1; D uncertain. This CDR3 comprises 15 residues. V was pared by 5 bases and J by 1 base, with 14 bases between. Germline V gene lookup returns CDR1 SNHLY and CDR2 FYNNEI. The DNA of the CDR3 is TGTGCCAGCAGTTTGTCTTGGGGAGGGAACACTGAAGCTTTCTTT. This sequence encodes CASSLSWGGNTEAFF.

Here the CDR3 reads CASSLVSGATSYNEQFF. CDR3 bases: TGTGCCAGCAGCTTAGTAAGCGGCGCTACCTCCTACAATGAGCAGTTCTTC. The chain recombines TRBV7-9 with TRBJ2-1, with D possibly being TRBD2 (5 bases). The CDR3 spans 17 residues. The germline CDR1 and CDR2 sequences are SEHNR and FQNEAQ (reference sequence). The V gene lost 1 base and the J gene lost 0 bases, with 13 bases spanning the gap.

Ten or more counts support this clonotype. The rearrangement uses TRBV12-3 or TRBV12-4 and TRBJ2-7; 7 nucleotides match TRBD1. Trimming cost V 6 bases and J 7 bases; bases outside gene matches: 12. The CDR3 is 14 residues long. In nucleotides, the CDR3 is TGTGCCAGCAGCCTGACAGGGCCCGAAGGAGAGCAGTACTTC. Translated, it gives CASSLTGPEGEQYF.

This clonotype was seen more than once but under ten times. The chain is built from TRBV6-1 and TRBJ1-1; perhaps TRBD1 as D (5 bases). This CDR3 comprises 14 residues. Germline-derived CDR1 and CDR2 are MNHNS and SASEGT. V lost 5 bases and J lost 0, with 10 bases in between. The CDR3 nucleotides read TGTGCCAGCAGTAGATTACAGGTGAACACTGAAGCTTTCTTT. Its protein product is CASSRLQVNTEAFF.

The chain carries TRBV7-8 and TRBJ1-5; maybe TRBD1 (5 bases). The CDR3 totals 15 residues. Germline lookup yields CDR1 SGHVS and CDR2 FQNEAQ. V dropped 1 base and J dropped 2 bases, with 9 bases sitting between them. The CDR3 DNA is TGTGCCAGCAGCTTAGACAGGTCACGCAATCAGCCCCAGCATTTT. Translated, it gives CASSLDRSRNQPQHF. Variable domain in full (rest from reference TRBV7-8 and TRBJ1-5): GAGVSQSPRYKVAKRGQDVALRCDPISGHVSLFWYQQALGQGPEFLTYFQNEAQLDKSGLPSDRFFAERPEGSVSTLKIQRTQQEDSAVYLCASSLDRSRNQPQHFGDGTRLSIL.

The chain uses TRBV19 and TRBJ1-1; no clear D. V dropped 6 bases and J dropped 7 bases, with 24 bases sitting between them. This CDR3 region has 16 residues. Germline-derived CDR1 and CDR2 are LNHDA and SQIVND (reference sequence). CDR3 loop: CASSPDLLVLTGEAFF. In DNA form, the CDR3 reads TGTGCCAGTAGCCCCGACCTCTTGGTTTTGACGGGTGAAGCTTTCTTT.

The CDR3 DNA is TGTGCCAGCAGCTTTGGGACTAGACTCGATGAGCAGTTCTTC. As protein: CASSFGTRLDEQFF. The chain uses TRBV7-9 and TRBJ2-1; 8 nucleotides match TRBD2. CDR3 length: 14 residues. The V segment lost 3 bases and the J segment 8 bases; nucleotides outside the gene matches: 6. CDR1 is SEHNR and CDR2 is FQNEAQ in the germline V gene (reference sequence). The full variable domain, rest sourced from reference TRBV7-9 and TRBJ2-1, is DTGVSQNPRHKITKRGQNVTFRCDPISEHNRLYWYRQTLGQGPEFLTYFQNEAQLEKSRLLSDRFSAERPKGSFSTLEIQRTEQGDSAMYLCASSFGTRLDEQFFGPGTRLTVL.

The sample holds a few counts of this clonotype. The chain recombines TRBV9 with TRBJ2-2; a possible D gene is TRBD2 (5 bases). V was cut by 0 bases and J by 4 bases, with 10 bases left in between. The V gene's germline CDR1 is SGDLS and CDR2 YYNGEE. The CDR3 is 15 residues long. CDR3 sequence reads: CASSVGPGSTGELFF. CDR3 bases: TGTGCCAGCAGCGTAGGCCCGGGGAGCACCGGGGAGCTGTTTTTT. The whole variable domain, filled in from reference TRBV9 and TRBJ2-2, reads DSGVTQTPKHLITATGQRVTLRCSPRSGDLSVYWYQQSLDQGLQFLIQYYNGEERAKGNILERFSAQQFPDLHSELNLSSLELGDSALYFCASSVGPGSTGELFFGEGSRLTVL.

This clonotype was observed at least ten times. Here the CDR3 reads CASSLTGQHGDTQYF. For the CDR3, the DNA is TGTGCCAGCAGCTTAACAGGACAGCACGGGGATACGCAGTATTTT. This chain uses TRBV7-3 with TRBJ2-3; D is perhaps TRBD1 (6 bases). The ends were cut back, 0 bases at V and 6 bases at J, with 13 bases in the middle. The CDR3 spans 15 residues. CDR1 and CDR2 from the germline V gene are SGHTA and FQGTGA.

V gene TRBV7-2 combines with J gene TRBJ1-6; the D gene is possibly TRBD1 (6 bases). Trimming took off 2 bases at V and 9 bases at J, with 17 bases between the two ends. The CDR3 is 16 amino acids. CDR1 is SGHTA and CDR2 is FQGNSA in the germline V gene. Written as DNA, the CDR3 is TGTGCCAGCAGCTTAAACCCGGGGGCCGCAGGTTCACCCCTCCACTTT. Amino acids: CASSLNPGAAGSPLHF.

This clonotype was detected ten times or more. This chain uses TRBV12-3 or TRBV12-4 with TRBJ1-5, with D possibly being TRBD1 (5 bases). CDR3 length: 13 amino acids. V dropped 4 bases and J dropped 6 bases, with 10 bases sitting between them. This CDR3 reads CASSWGDSQPQHF. As DNA, the CDR3 is TGTGCCAGCAGTTGGGGGGATAGTCAGCCCCAGCATTTT.

This clonotype showed up many times. CDR3 in amino acids: CSAKGTNTETEAFF. The CDR3 nucleotides are TGCAGTGCTAAGGGGACGAACACGGAGACTGAAGCTTTCTTT. The V call is TRBV20-1, the J call TRBJ1-1, with D possibly matching TRBD1 (5 bases). The CDR3 spans 14 residues. The germline V gene has CDR1 DFQATT and CDR2 SNEGSKA (reference sequence). Between the trimmed V and J ends, which lost 4 bases and 5 bases, there was a span of 17 bases.